Below are 27 T cell receptor beta chains sequenced from a single sample in a study of blood T cell repertoires in COVID-19. Profiled with immunoSEQ multiplex PCR; TCRdb holds only in-frame clones, not every one. The repertoire holds roughly 61,000 clones, with more than 90% as singletons. The sequenced material came from peripheral blood. The receptors derive from a man aged 55 to 70 with acute or convalescent COVID-19.

The chain has TRBV7-9 and TRBJ1-3; D might be TRBD1 (6 bases). V was trimmed by 5 bases and J by 0 bases, leaving 17 bases between them. Per germline, CDR1 SEHNR and CDR2 FQNEAQ (reference sequence). The CDR3 runs to 17 residues. The DNA of the CDR3 is TGTGCCAGCAGCCCGAGGGGGGGCGGACTCTCTGGAAACACCATATATTTT. It translates to CASSPRGGGLSGNTIYF.

The chain combines TRBV28 with TRBJ1-1; no clear D. Trimming removed 6 bases from V and 6 bases from J, with 14 bases in between. This CDR3 is 13 amino acids long. The germline gives CDR1 MDHEN, CDR2 SYDVKM. This chain's CDR3 is CASSRDRRAEAFF. The DNA of the CDR3 is TGTGCCAGCAGCAGAGACCGGCGGGCTGAAGCTTTCTTT.

The chain carries TRBV9 and TRBJ2-1, with D possibly matching TRBD2 (6 bases). Trimming took 0 bases from V and 0 from J, leaving 10 bases between them. The CDR3 has 16 residues. Per germline, CDR1 SGDLS and CDR2 YYNGEE. This CDR3 reads CASSVESGSSYNEQFF. CDR3 nucleotide sequence: TGTGCCAGCAGCGTAGAGTCCGGGAGCTCCTACAATGAGCAGTTCTTC.

V and J are TRBV18 and TRBJ1-3; TRBD1 might be the D (5 bases). The germline V gene has CDR1 KGHSH and CDR2 LQKENI. This CDR3 is 16 amino acids long. Trimming shortened V by 3 bases and J by 3 bases, and 15 bases separated the two germline ends. DNA of the CDR3: TGTGCCAGCTCACCCCGGGAGGGGCCTTTTGGAAACACCATATATTTT. It translates to CASSPREGPFGNTIYF.

V is TRBV10-3 and J is TRBJ2-1; no clear D gene. This CDR3 has 12 residues. Trimming left V 2 bases short and J 15 bases short, with 14 bases between. Germline CDR1 ENHRY, CDR2 SYGVKD. The CDR3 DNA reads TGTGCCATCAGTGAGGAAGCCACCCTCTGGTTCTTC. It codes for CAISEEATLWFF.

This clone was picked up one time. This chain connects TRBV5-1 to TRBJ2-1; 7 bases are shared with TRBD2. The CDR3 is 19 residues long. CDR1 and CDR2 (germline): SGHRS, YFSETQ. With 2 bases clipped from V and 4 bases from J, the junction kept 18 bases outside the gene matches. The CDR3 nucleotides read TGCGCCAGCAGCTTCGACCGCCGGATCGCTAGCGGAACGTACAATGAGCAGTTCTTC. Protein: CASSFDRRIASGTYNEQFF.

This clone was detected only once. The chain recombines TRBV5-6 with TRBJ2-7, with 9 bases that match TRBD1. This CDR3 has 15 amino acids. Losses at the gene ends were 4 bases for V and 5 bases for J; bases not matched to a gene: 10. In germline, CDR1 is SGHDT, CDR2 YYEEEE. CDR3 sequence (DNA): TGTGCCAGCAGCCCCTCCCTGACAGGGGGGAACGAGCAGTACTTC. It specifies CASSPSLTGGNEQYF.

The chain combines TRBV5-1 with TRBJ2-1; 9 nucleotides align to TRBD1. J gave up 4 bases and V 3 bases, and 2 bases lay outside the gene matches. CDR3 length: 14 amino acids. Germline V lookup: CDR1 SGHRS, CDR2 YFSETQ. CDR3 in amino acids: CASSSTGGYNEQFF. Written as DNA, the CDR3 is TGCGCCAGCAGCTCGACAGGGGGGTACAATGAGCAGTTCTTC.

The gene calls are TRBV2 and TRBJ1-4; 10 bases line up with TRBD1. The CDR3 runs 14 residues. Germline V gene data show CDR1 as SNHLY and CDR2 as FYNNEI. After removal of 5 bases from V and 8 bases from J, the junction contained 5 bases not matched to a gene. The CDR3 reads CASSRQGAREKLFF. CDR3 DNA sequence: TGTGCCAGCAGTCGACAGGGGGCGCGGGAAAAACTGTTTTTT. Full variable domain (remainder filled in from reference TRBV2 and TRBJ1-4): EPEVTQTPSHQVTQMGQEVILRCVPISNHLYFYWYRQILGQKVEFLVSFYNNEISEKSEIFDDQFSVERPDGSNFTLKIRSTKLEDSAMYFCASSRQGAREKLFFGSGTQLSVL.

This chain connects TRBV27 to TRBJ1-5, with TRBD1 matching 8 bases. The CDR3 covers 16 residues. Germline V CDR1 and CDR2: MNHEY, SMNVEV (reference sequence). V gave up 5 bases and J gave up 0 bases; unmatched junction bases: 6. The CDR3 region is CASSPGTGASNQPQHF. The DNA for the CDR3 is TGTGCCAGCAGTCCAGGGACAGGTGCTAGCAATCAGCCCCAGCATTTT.

V gene TRBV7-2 combines with J gene TRBJ2-1, with 7 nucleotides matching TRBD2. The CDR3 length is 15 residues. V lost 5 bases, J lost 13 bases, and 17 bases stayed unmatched. Germline CDR1 SGHTA, CDR2 FQGNSA. The CDR3 region has the DNA TGTGCCAGCAGCCGCCGGGCGGGAGAATTGGGTATACAGTTCTTC. Its protein product is CASSRRAGELGIQFF.

The chain joins TRBV3-1 (or the pseudogene TRBV3-2) to TRBJ2-3; unclear D gene. This CDR3 has 14 residues. Germline CDR1 is LGHDT and CDR2 is YNNKEL (reference sequence). The V end lost 0 bases, the J end lost 2 bases, and 6 bases lay between the germline ends. The CDR3 DNA follows: TGTGCCAGCAGCCAAGATACGGTCACAGATACGCAGTATTTT. Protein: CASSQDTVTDTQYF.

The genes are TRBV11-3 and TRBJ2-1; 9 bases agree with TRBD2. Trimming removed 3 bases from V and 9 bases from J; junction bases left unmatched: 3. This CDR3 comprises 13 residues. Germline V gives CDR1 SGHNT, CDR2 YENEEA. The CDR3 nucleotides are TGTGCCAGCAGCTTCCAGCGGGAGGCTGAGCAGTTCTTC. It yields the protein CASSFQREAEQFF.

The chain links TRBV6-5 to TRBJ1-3; the match to TRBD1 covers 7 bases. In germline, CDR1 is MNHEY, CDR2 SVGAGI. The CDR3 is made up of 14 amino acids. The ends lost 6 bases at V and 4 bases at J; junction bases unmatched: 6. This chain's CDR3 is CASRQQGLGNTIYF. The CDR3 DNA is TGTGCCAGCAGGCAACAGGGGCTCGGAAACACCATATATTTT.

This clone occurred once. V usage is TRBV7-2 and J usage is TRBJ1-5, with 11 bases aligning to TRBD1. This CDR3 region has 15 residues. Germline loops: CDR1 SGHTA, CDR2 FQGNSA. V gave up 6 bases and J gave up 6 bases; unmatched junction bases: 7. CDR3 region: CASSNRDRGTQPQHF. The DNA of the CDR3 is TGTGCCAGCAGTAATCGGGACAGGGGGACTCAGCCCCAGCATTTT.

The V and J genes are TRBV7-2 and TRBJ2-1; 9 positions agree with TRBD2. V shed 4 bases and J 2 bases; nucleotides not matched to a gene: 9. The germline gives CDR1 SGHTA, CDR2 FQGNSA. CDR3 length equals 17 residues. In DNA, the CDR3 is TGTGCCAGCAGCTCCCGCGGGAGGGGGAGCGCCTACAATGAGCAGTTCTTC. Encoded protein: CASSSRGRGSAYNEQFF.

The chain has TRBV6-6 and TRBJ1-3; 9 nucleotides match TRBD1. Germline V lookup: CDR1 MNHNY, CDR2 SVGAGI (reference sequence). The junction had 9 bases not matched to a gene; V was cut back by 5 bases and J by 4 bases. The CDR3 runs 16 residues. The CDR3 loop is CASSPSGTGFGNTIYF. Written as DNA, the CDR3 is TGTGCCAGCAGTCCCTCCGGGACAGGGTTCGGAAACACCATATATTTT.

The rearrangement uses TRBV30 and TRBJ2-3; D is perhaps TRBD2 (5 bases). CDR1 is GTSNPN and CDR2 is SVGIG in the germline V gene (reference sequence). The CDR3 length is 15 residues. With 5 bases removed from V and 0 bases from J, the gap between germline ends came to 15 bases. CDR3 in amino acids: CAWGLGARSTDTQYF. CDR3 nucleotides: TGTGCCTGGGGCCTGGGAGCGAGGAGCACAGATACGCAGTATTTT. Variable domain in full (rest from reference TRBV30 and TRBJ2-3): SQTIHQWPATLVQPVGSPLSLECTVEGTSNPNLYWYRQAAGRGLQLLFYSVGIGQISSEVPQNLSASRPQDRQFILSSKKLLLSDSGFYLCAWGLGARSTDTQYFGPGTRLTVL.

V is TRBV5-5 and J is TRBJ2-7; 9 nucleotides align to TRBD1. The CDR3 has 15 amino acids. With V trimmed by 0 bases and J by 5 bases, 6 bases remained unmatched. Germline-derived CDR1 and CDR2 are SGHKS and YYEKEE (reference sequence). The CDR3 reads CASSLEQGAQDEQYF. CDR3 coding DNA: TGTGCCAGCAGCTTGGAACAGGGGGCGCAAGACGAGCAGTACTTC.

V gene TRBV4-3 combines with J gene TRBJ2-7; tentatively, D is TRBD2 (5 bases). Trimming shortened V by 1 base and J by 4 bases, and 17 bases separated the two germline ends. CDR3 length equals 16 residues. Looked up from germline, CDR1 is LGHNA and CDR2 is YSLEER. The CDR3 spells CASSQVFPGTLYEQYF. The CDR3 DNA reads as TGCGCCAGCAGCCAAGTTTTCCCGGGAACCCTTTACGAGCAGTACTTC.

This chain joins TRBV2 and TRBJ2-7, with 7 bases lining up with TRBD2. Trimming removed 0 bases from V and 3 bases from J; junction bases left unmatched: 14. Germline CDR1 reads SNHLY; CDR2 reads FYNNEI. The length of the CDR3 is 18 residues. CDR3 protein: CASSEASQGGGWGYEQYF. The DNA for the CDR3 is TGTGCCAGCAGTGAAGCCTCCCAAGGCGGGGGTTGGGGCTACGAGCAGTACTTC.

The rearrangement uses TRBV7-2 and TRBJ1-4; 9 bases align to TRBD1. The CDR3 extends over 15 amino acids. The germline CDR1 and CDR2 sequences are SGHTA and FQGNSA. Trimming cost V 5 bases and J 6 bases; bases outside gene matches: 7. The CDR3 reads CASSKDRGRDEKLFF. The DNA of the CDR3 is TGTGCCAGCAGCAAGGACAGGGGACGGGATGAAAAACTGTTTTTT.

The chain employs TRBV5-1 and TRBJ1-6, with D hard to call. The CDR3 loop spans 14 amino acids. Looked up from germline, CDR1 is SGHRS and CDR2 is YFSETQ. The V end was cut by 4 bases, the J end by 8 bases, with 13 bases between. CDR3 loop: CASSPSGSDSPLHF. DNA for the CDR3: TGCGCCAGCAGCCCCTCGGGGTCGGATTCACCCCTCCACTTT.

Notes on this clone: Other DNA sequences in the same sample also yield this CDR3. The J gene is TRBJ1-5, the V gene TRBV6-5; D ambiguous. Germline CDR1 reads MNHEY; CDR2 reads SVGAGI. V was trimmed by 8 bases and J by 2 bases, leaving 7 bases between them. The CDR3 is made up of 12 amino acids. For the CDR3, the DNA is TGTGCCAGCGGGCAGGGCAATCAGCCCCAGCATTTT. Its translation: CASGQGNQPQHF.

The rearrangement links TRBV28 to TRBJ1-5, with TRBD1 identical over 11 bases. In germline, CDR1 is MDHEN, CDR2 SYDVKM. The V and J ends lost 5 bases and 6 bases, in that order; junction bases with no gene match: 9. The CDR3 is made up of 16 amino acids. The CDR3 DNA follows: TGTGCCAGCAGTACGATAGGACAGGGGGCGCGTCAGCCCCAGCATTTT. Translated: CASSTIGQGARQPQHF.

V gene TRBV7-9 combines with J gene TRBJ1-5; a possible D gene is TRBD1 (5 bases). The CDR3 has 14 amino acids. Germline CDR1 reads SEHNR; CDR2 reads FQNEAQ (reference sequence). V shed 1 base and J shed 11 bases, with 15 bases lying between them. In DNA, the CDR3 is TGTGCCAGCAGCTTAGGGCAGTCGGAAGGGGCCCAGCATTTT. Translation gives CASSLGQSEGAQHF.

The chain joins TRBV6-5 to TRBJ2-1, with 8 bases lining up with TRBD1. Per germline, CDR1 MNHEY and CDR2 SVGAGI. Trimming cost V 5 bases and J 7 bases; bases outside gene matches: 7. CDR3 length equals 14 residues. The CDR3 sequence is CASSSQGAVNEQFF. The DNA of the CDR3 is TGTGCCAGCAGTAGCCAGGGGGCGGTGAATGAGCAGTTCTTC.